This T cell receptor (beta chain) was retrieved from a study of T cell repertoires in cytomegalovirus infection. Study-wide context: An indication of both CMV infection and matching HLA type came from public TCR beta signatures.

To note about this clonotype: Its specificity is unknown.

MiXCR, run by TCRdb on the reads, gives a single entry per CDR3 protein. The repertoire includes around 210,000 distinct CDR3 sequences, roughly 6.5% of them detected once, and around 6% sits in the top ten. Study outcomes and limitations: Cumulated frequencies of public TCR beta families served to identify carriers of CMV plus the relevant HLA. Across the ex vivo response, the dominant clonotypes were HLA-C-restricted CMV-specific TCR beta clonotypes.

Looked up from germline, CDR1 is MNHEY and CDR2 is SVGEGT. The CDR3 totals 15 residues. V lost 0 bases and J lost 2, with 11 bases in between. The source of this sequence is a human donor in good health (CMV status not recorded). Some clones in this sample may be carry-over from other donors' samples. Sequenced sample: PBMCs. The chain is built from TRBV6-2 or TRBV6-3 and TRBJ2-7, with TRBD2 as a possible D gene (5 bases). CDR3 amino acids: CASSYSWGDTYEQYF. CDR3 nucleotides: TGTGCCAGCAGTTACTCGTGGGGAGATACCTACGAGCAGTACTTC.